Listed below are T cell receptor beta chains from one sample, sequenced in a study of shared clonotypes between healthy human individuals. Generated by immunoSEQ multiplex PCR, the TCRdb table keeps only in-frame clones and is missing some. The sample has approximately 2,300,000 clones, 85% to 95% seen once; the top ten hold about 0.41%. Sequencing input: naive CD4+ T cells from PBMCs. The receptors were gathered from a man aged 18 to 35 in good health. Some clones in this sample may be carry-over from other donors' samples. Both conserved end residues are part of each CDR3. D genes are given only for firm matches. A row's size may be missing; if present it is once, few, many or a size class.

TRBD1	TRBV10-3	TRBJ2-7	.	TGTGCCATCAGTGAGGGACGGGACAGCTCCTACGAGCAGTACTTC	CAISEGRDSSYEQYF
TRBD2	TRBV10-2	TRBJ2-1	.	TGCGCCAGCAGCCCTACTAGCGGGATTTACAATGAGCAGTTCTTC	CASSPTSGIYNEQFF
.	TRBV7-9	TRBJ2-3	once	TGTGCCAGCAGCTTTCTCACAGATACGCAGTATTTT	CASSFLTDTQYF
TRBD1	TRBV19	TRBJ1-1	few	TGTGCCAGTAGTTTGGGGACAGGGGTCACTGAAGCTTTCTTT	CASSLGTGVTEAFF
TRBD1	TRBV23-1	TRBJ2-7	once	TGCGCCAGCAGTTGCGCCGGGACAGGGGTCAACGAGCAGTACTTC	CASSCAGTGVNEQYF
.	TRBV5-6	TRBJ2-7	.	TGTGCCAGCAGCTTCGGACAGTATCTCTCCTACGAGCAGTACTTC	CASSFGQYLSYEQYF
TRBD2	TRBV30	TRBJ2-5	.	TGTGCCTGGAGAGAACTAGCGGGAGGGGAGACCCAGTACTTC	CAWRELAGGETQYF
.	TRBV29-1	TRBJ2-1	.	TGCAGCGCTGAGGGGACGATAAAAAATGAGCAGTTCTTC	CSAEGTIKNEQFF
TRBD1	TRBV27	TRBJ1-5	once	TGTGCCAGCAGTCAAACCGGGACAGGGAGTAGGTCCCAGCATTTT	CASSQTGTGSRSQHF
.	TRBV28	TRBJ1-5	.	TGTGCCAGCAGCCCAGCAGGCAATCAGCCCCAGCATTTT	CASSPAGNQPQHF
.	TRBV5-6	TRBJ1-1	.	TGTGCCAGCAGCTTGGGGATCCCGAACACTGAAGCTTTCTTT	CASSLGIPNTEAFF
TRBD1	TRBV19	TRBJ2-2	.	TGTGCCAGTAGTATCGGGGGACAGGCTAAAAACACCGGGGAGCTGTTTTTT	CASSIGGQAKNTGELFF
.	TRBV4-1	TRBJ1-4	.	TGCGCCAGCCGGCCGGCGCGGTGGAATGAAAAACTGTTTTTT	CASRPARWNEKLFF
.	TRBV7-3	TRBJ2-3	once	TGTGCCAGCAGCTCGTTGGGGGCAGATACGCAGTATTTT	CASSSLGADTQYF
.	TRBV10-2	TRBJ1-6	.	TGCGCCAGCAGTGAAAGGGTGCCCAATAATTCACCCCTCCACTTT	CASSERVPNNSPLHF
TRBD2	TRBV19	TRBJ2-3	.	TGTGCCAGTAGTCCAGGGCTAGCGGGAACAGATACGCAGTATTTT	CASSPGLAGTDTQYF
.	TRBV11-2	TRBJ2-1	.	TGTGCCAGCAGTTCTTACCTAGCGAGATCGTACAATGAGCAGTTCTTC	CASSSYLARSYNEQFF
TRBD2	TRBV11-2	TRBJ2-1	.	TGTGCCAGCAGCTTAGATAGGAAGCGGGGGCCCAATGAGCAGTTCTTC	CASSLDRKRGPNEQFF
TRBD1	TRBV6-5	TRBJ1-2	.	TGTGCCAGCAGTCCCAACAGGGGGCGCAGCTATGGCTACACCTTC	CASSPNRGRSYGYTF
TRBD1	TRBV7-9	TRBJ1-2	.	TGTGCCAGCAGCTACGGACAGGAGAAATATGGCTACACCTTC	CASSYGQEKYGYTF
TRBD2	TRBV11-2	TRBJ2-1	.	TGTGCCAGCAGCTTAGTATTGACTAGCGGGAGCTACAATGAGCAGTTCTTC	CASSLVLTSGSYNEQFF
.	TRBV23-1	TRBJ2-3	.	TGCGCCAGCAGTCAATCGTTTGAAAGCACAGATACGCAGTATTTT	CASSQSFESTDTQYF
TRBD2	TRBV7-3	TRBJ2-1	.	TGTGCCAGCAGCCCGAGCGGGACGAGATCCTACAATGAGCAGTTCTTC	CASSPSGTRSYNEQFF
TRBD2	TRBV2	TRBJ2-1	once	TGTGCCAGCAGTGTAAACCGGGAGGGGCCGTTCTTC	CASSVNREGPFF
.	TRBV29-1	TRBJ1-1	.	TGCAGCGTGGGGGGCCGAAGAGAAGCTTTCTTT	CSVGGRREAFF
.	TRBV11-2	TRBJ1-3	once	TGTGCCAGCAGCGGGAACCTTCGTGGAAACACCATATATTTT	CASSGNLRGNTIYF
TRBD2	TRBV11-3	TRBJ2-1	.	TGTGCCAGCAGCTTAGAGGGCGGGAGCACCTACAATGAGCAGTTCTTC	CASSLEGGSTYNEQFF
.	TRBV7-3	TRBJ2-5	.	TGTGCCAGCAGCTACTTGGGCGGGGCCCGGGAGACCCAGTACTTC	CASSYLGGARETQYF
.	TRBV7-3	TRBJ2-7	.	TGTGCCAGCAGCTCAATAAATTCTAGCGCGACCTACGAGCAGTACTTC	CASSSINSSATYEQYF
.	TRBV6-5	TRBJ2-7	.	TGTGCCAGCAGTTACTCCCGGACGACCTACGAGCAGTACTTC	CASSYSRTTYEQYF
.	TRBV28	TRBJ2-7	.	TGTGCCAGCAGTCCCTCTTGGGCCGAGCAGTACTTC	CASSPSWAEQYF
.	TRBV9	TRBJ1-5	.	TGTGCCAGCGCCCCTCATAGCAATCAGCCCCAGCATTTT	CASAPHSNQPQHF
.	TRBV5-6	TRBJ1-2	.	TGTGCCAGCAGCCCTCGGACGCCGGCCTATGGCTACACCTTC	CASSPRTPAYGYTF
.	TRBV19	TRBJ2-2	.	TGTGCCAGTAGCCCTCTTCGGAACACCGGGGAGCTGTTTTTT	CASSPLRNTGELFF
.	TRBV2	TRBJ1-2	.	TGTGCCAGCACGCTCAGGCAGCCTACTTATAACTATGGCTACACCTTC	CASTLRQPTYNYGYTF
.	TRBV29-1	TRBJ1-3	.	TGCAGCGTTGACTCCGACTCTGGAAACACCATATATTTT	CSVDSDSGNTIYF
TRBD1	TRBV5-1	TRBJ2-1	.	TGCGCCAGCAGCTTGGCGGTCGCGGGACAGGGCCACAATGAGCAGTTCTTC	CASSLAVAGQGHNEQFF
TRBD2	TRBV27	TRBJ2-1	few	TGTGCCAGCAGTCCACGTCCCGGGACTAGCGGAGGGGCCTACAATGAGCAGTTCTTC	CASSPRPGTSGGAYNEQFF
.	TRBV7-2	TRBJ2-3	.	TGTGCCAGCAGCCCGAATAAAGATACGCAGTATTTT	CASSPNKDTQYF
TRBD1	TRBV28	TRBJ2-2	.	TGTGCCTCCGGGACAGCGAACACCGGGGAGCTGTTTTTT	CASGTANTGELFF
TRBD1	TRBV5-1	TRBJ2-7	.	TGCGCCAGCAGCCGCACCGGGACAGGGGCCGGGGAGCAGTACTTC	CASSRTGTGAGEQYF
.	TRBV20-1	TRBJ1-5	.	TGCAGTGCTATTTCCGCGGGATCCCAGCATTTT	CSAISAGSQHF
.	TRBV6-1	TRBJ2-1	.	TGTGCCAGCAGCCTAACAGGTGAGCAGTTCTTC	CASSLTGEQFF